This paragraph reports one T cell receptor (beta chain). The sample belongs to a study of blood T cell repertoires in COVID-19. On the study more broadly: PBMCs, B-cell-depleted T cells, or T cells were the source of the cDNA or gDNA that made up the material.

In the source study's methods: Amplification from reference gene primers served as the basis for estimated nucleated cell counts. Generated by immunoSEQ multiplex PCR, the TCRdb table keeps only in-frame clones and is missing some. Clone size and the V and J calls come from that table; the DNA yielded D and trimming. The sample holds tens of thousands of clones, 75% to 90% seen once. The CDR3 contains 17 residues. Per germline, CDR1 ENHRY and CDR2 SYGVKD. V was cut by 4 bases and J by 4 bases, with 19 bases left in between. The gene calls are TRBV10-3 and TRBJ1-4; the D gene is possibly TRBD1 (6 bases). The origin of this receptor is a human donor in a cohort sampled during active COVID-19. The sample was peripheral blood. CDR3 nucleotide sequence: TGTGCCATCAGTGCCGGGACAAGGGGAACTTTTAATGAAAAACTGTTTTTT. Translation: CAISAGTRGTFNEKLFF.